Below, one T cell receptor beta chain is given with its context. These data originate in a study of blood T cell repertoires in COVID-19. Across the whole study: Specimens from acute and convalescent COVID-19 originated in the United States, Italy and Spain. Sources were T cells, B-cell-depleted T cells, or PBMCs; the material itself was cDNA or gDNA.

After removal of 0 bases from V and 4 bases from J, the junction contained 4 bases not matched to a gene. The CDR3 extends over 15 amino acids. In germline, CDR1 is SGHDN, CDR2 FVKESK. Profiled with immunoSEQ multiplex PCR; TCRdb holds only in-frame clones, not every one. The sample contains some 80,000 clones, over 80% of which appear only once. The material sequenced was peripheral blood. The V and J genes are TRBV14 and TRBJ2-5; 8 bases line up with TRBD1. The sequence was collected from a man aged 80 or over with active or convalescent COVID-19. In nucleotides, the CDR3 is TGTGCCAGCAGCCAAGACAGGGGGCGAGGAGAGACCCAGTACTTC. Translating gives CASSQDRGRGETQYF.